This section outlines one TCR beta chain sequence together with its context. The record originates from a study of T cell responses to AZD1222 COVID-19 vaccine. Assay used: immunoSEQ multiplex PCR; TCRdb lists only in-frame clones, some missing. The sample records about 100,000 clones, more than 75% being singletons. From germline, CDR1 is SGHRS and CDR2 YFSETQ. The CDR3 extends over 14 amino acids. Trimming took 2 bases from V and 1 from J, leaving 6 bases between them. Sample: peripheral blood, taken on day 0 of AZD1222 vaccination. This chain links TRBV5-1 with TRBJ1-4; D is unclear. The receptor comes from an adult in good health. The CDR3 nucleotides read TGCGCCAGCAGCTTCGGTGGAACTAATGAAAAACTGTTTTTT. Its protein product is CASSFGGTNEKLFF.